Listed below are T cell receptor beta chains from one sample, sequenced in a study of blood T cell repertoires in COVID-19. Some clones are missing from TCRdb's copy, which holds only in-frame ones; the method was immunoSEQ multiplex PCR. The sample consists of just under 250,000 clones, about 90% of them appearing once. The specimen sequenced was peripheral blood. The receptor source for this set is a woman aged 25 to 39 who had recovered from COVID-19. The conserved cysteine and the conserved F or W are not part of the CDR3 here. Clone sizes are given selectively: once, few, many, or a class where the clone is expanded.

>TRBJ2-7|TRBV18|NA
ASSRSPGRPEGYEQY
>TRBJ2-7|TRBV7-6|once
ASSLAPLVGIEQY
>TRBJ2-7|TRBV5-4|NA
ASSLGSGAAYEQY
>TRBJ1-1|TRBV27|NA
ASSRGRGTEAF
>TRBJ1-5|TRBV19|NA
ASSMIPDRGVSNQPQH
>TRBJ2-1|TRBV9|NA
ASSPRGTSSYNEQF
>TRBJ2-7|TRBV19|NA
ASSIGMTAYEQY
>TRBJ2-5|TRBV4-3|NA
ASSQDGTGGQETQY
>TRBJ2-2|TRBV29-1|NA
SVAGTLNTGELF
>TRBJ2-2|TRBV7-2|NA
ASRPSQGDYTGELF
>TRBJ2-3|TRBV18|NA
ATGGASTDTQY
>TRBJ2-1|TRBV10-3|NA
AISDSAGGPVHEQF
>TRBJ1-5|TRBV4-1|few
ASSQDLYQPQH
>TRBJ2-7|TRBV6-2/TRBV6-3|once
ASSPGGLGLAYEQY
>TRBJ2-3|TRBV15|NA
ASEGDTDTQY
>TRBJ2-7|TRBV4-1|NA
ASSQTAVGTEQY
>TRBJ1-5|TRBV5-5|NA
ASSSGGDQPQH
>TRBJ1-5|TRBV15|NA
ATSRERQGNQPQH
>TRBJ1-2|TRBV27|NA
ASSLSISYGYT
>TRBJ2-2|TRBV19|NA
ASSGQGAGELF
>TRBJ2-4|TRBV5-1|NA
ASSLGGTGVKNIQY
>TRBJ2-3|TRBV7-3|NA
ASSLAGLTDTQY
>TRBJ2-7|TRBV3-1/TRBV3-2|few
ASGSTGTGAYEQY
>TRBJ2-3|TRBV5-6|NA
ASSFRLAGTTDTQY
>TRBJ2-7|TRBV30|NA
AWSVKAGGPSYEQY
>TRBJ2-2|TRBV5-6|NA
ATRLGGTGNIGELF
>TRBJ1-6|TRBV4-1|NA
ASSQVVWDRDSNSPLH
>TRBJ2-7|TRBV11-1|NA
ASSPITGLAYEQY
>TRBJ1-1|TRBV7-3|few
ASSLNRVNTEAF
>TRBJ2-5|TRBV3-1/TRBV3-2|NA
ASSQERSSGGAETQY
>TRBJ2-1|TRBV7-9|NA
ASSLGLAGVHEQF
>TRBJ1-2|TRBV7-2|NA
ASSKDRVGYGYT
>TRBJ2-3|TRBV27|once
ASSPSGGKPTDTQY
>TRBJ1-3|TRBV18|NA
ASSKGLPGNTIY
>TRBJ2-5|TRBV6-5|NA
ASSYLSGANKETQY
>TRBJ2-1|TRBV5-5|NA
ASSLEWVSSGNEQF
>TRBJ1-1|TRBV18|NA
ASSITQDMNTEAF
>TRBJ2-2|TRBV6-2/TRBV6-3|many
ASSPGQDTGELF
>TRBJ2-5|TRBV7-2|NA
ASSLGLQETQY
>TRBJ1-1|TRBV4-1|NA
ASSQGISTEAF
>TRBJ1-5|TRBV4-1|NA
ASSRPQGQGRLVNQPQH
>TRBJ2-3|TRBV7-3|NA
ASSPRAGRGTDTQY
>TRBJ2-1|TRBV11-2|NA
ASSFLPGQGYNEQF
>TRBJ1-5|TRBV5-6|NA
ASSWGGVDQPQH
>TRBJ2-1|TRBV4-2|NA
ASSQHRGLDNEQF
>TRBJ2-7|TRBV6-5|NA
ASRKQLTYEQY
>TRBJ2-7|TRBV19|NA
ASSSTGTGIYEQY
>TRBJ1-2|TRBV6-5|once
ASKVAGGGYT
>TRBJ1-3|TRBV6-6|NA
ATVRTTGNTIY
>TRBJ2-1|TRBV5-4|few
ASSGRQEMNNEQF
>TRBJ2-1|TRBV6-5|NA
ASSHRTTGGHEQF
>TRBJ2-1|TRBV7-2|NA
ASSSEGLGRNEQF
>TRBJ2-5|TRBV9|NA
ASSVALTPQETQY
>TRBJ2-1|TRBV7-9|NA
ASSPGGPGNEQF
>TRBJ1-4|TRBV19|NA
ASRVQGVEKLF
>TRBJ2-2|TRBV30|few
AWSAFANRGPPLSRTGELF
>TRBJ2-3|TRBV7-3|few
ASSSTPGTSRTLSTQY
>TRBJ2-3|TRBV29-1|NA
SARLAEFTDTQY
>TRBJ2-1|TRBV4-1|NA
ASSPTRTGAHNEQF
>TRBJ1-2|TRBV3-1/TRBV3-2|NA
ASSHLRTENGYT